This T cell receptor beta chain stems from a study of blood T cell repertoires in COVID-19. Across the whole study: Collection of acute and convalescent COVID-19 samples took place in the United States, Italy and Spain.

Profiling relied on immunoSEQ multiplex PCR, and the TCRdb table lists in-frame clones only, not all of them. Counted here are about 440,000 clones, around 88% occurring once; the ten biggest clones make up 10% to 15%. This CDR3 contains 12 residues. Trimming removed 3 bases from V and 12 bases from J, with 9 bases in between. Germline CDR1 and CDR2: SEHNR and FQNEAQ (reference sequence). The chain couples TRBV7-9 to TRBJ1-6; D is unresolved. The source material was peripheral blood. The sequence was obtained from a woman between 50 and 59 years old with COVID-19, enrolled during active disease. As DNA, the CDR3 is TGTGCCAGCAGCTTCGGAGAAGGACCCCTCCACTTT. Translated: CASSFGEGPLHF.